This section outlines one TCR beta chain sequence together with its context. Its matching antigen is unknown. The study ran its PCR with 60 Vbeta and 13 Jbeta primers. The table came from immunoSEQ multiplex PCR; TCRdb's copy has only in-frame clones and leaves some out. The repertoire includes about 130,000 clones, 60% to 75% of them detected once, and under 6.5% sits in the top ten. The V and J ends lost 5 bases and 3 bases, in that order; junction bases with no gene match: 5. The germline V gene has CDR1 SGHVS and CDR2 FNYEAQ. The CDR3 covers 14 residues. These data are taken from a study of cytomegalovirus exposure and HLA in healthy donors. Findings and limits, study-wide: The authors listed over 150 TCR beta chains as cytomegalovirus-associated.

This clonotype was obtained from a woman in her fifties or sixties in good health and CMV-seropositive. The chain recombines TRBV7-6 with TRBJ2-3; 7 bases are shared with TRBD2. The sequenced sample was PBMCs. CDR3 DNA sequence: TGTGCCAGCAGCCCGACTAGCTATACAGATACGCAGTATTTT. This gives the protein CASSPTSYTDTQYF.